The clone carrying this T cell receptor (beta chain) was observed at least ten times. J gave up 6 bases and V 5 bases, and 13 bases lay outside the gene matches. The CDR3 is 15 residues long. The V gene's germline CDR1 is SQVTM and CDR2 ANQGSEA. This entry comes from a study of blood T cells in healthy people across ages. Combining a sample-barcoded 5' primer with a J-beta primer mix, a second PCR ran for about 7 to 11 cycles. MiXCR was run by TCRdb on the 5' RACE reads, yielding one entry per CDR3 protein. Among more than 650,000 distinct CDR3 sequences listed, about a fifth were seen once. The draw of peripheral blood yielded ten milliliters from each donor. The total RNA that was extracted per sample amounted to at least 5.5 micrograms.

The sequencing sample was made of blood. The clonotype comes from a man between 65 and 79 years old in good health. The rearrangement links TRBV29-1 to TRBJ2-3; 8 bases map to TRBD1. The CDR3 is CSVRQGTASRDTQYF. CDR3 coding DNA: TGCAGCGTTCGACAGGGGACCGCGTCCAGGGATACGCAGTATTTT.